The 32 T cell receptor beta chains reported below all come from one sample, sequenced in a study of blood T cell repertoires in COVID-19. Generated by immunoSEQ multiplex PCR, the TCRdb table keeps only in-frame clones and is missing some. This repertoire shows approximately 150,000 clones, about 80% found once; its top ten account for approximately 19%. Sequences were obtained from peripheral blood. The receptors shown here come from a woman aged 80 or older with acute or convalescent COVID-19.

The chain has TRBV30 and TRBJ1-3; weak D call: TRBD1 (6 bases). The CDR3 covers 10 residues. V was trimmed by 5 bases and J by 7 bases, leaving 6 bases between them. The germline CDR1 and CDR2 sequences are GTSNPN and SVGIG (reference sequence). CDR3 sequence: CAWGQNTIYF. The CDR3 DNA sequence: TGTGCCTGGGGACAGAACACCATATATTTT.

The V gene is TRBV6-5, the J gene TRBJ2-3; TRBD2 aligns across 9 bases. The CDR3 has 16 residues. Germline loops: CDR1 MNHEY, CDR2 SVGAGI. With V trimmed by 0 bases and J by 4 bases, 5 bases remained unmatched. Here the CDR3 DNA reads TGTGCCAGCAGTTACTCAGGGACTAGCCCCTCAGATACGCAGTATTTT. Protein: CASSYSGTSPSDTQYF.

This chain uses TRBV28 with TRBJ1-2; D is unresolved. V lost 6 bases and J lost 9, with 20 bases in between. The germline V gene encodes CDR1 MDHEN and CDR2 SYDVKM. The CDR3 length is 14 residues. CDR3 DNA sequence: TGTGCCAGCAGACGGGATCCAAGCGCCAATCGCTACACCTTC. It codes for CASRRDPSANRYTF.

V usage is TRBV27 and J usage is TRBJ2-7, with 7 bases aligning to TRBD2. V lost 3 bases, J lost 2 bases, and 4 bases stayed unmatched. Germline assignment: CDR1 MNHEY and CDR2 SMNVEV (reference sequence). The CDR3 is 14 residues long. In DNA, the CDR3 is TGTGCCAGCAGTTTCCTAGCGGAACCCTACGAGCAGTACTTC. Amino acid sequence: CASSFLAEPYEQYF.

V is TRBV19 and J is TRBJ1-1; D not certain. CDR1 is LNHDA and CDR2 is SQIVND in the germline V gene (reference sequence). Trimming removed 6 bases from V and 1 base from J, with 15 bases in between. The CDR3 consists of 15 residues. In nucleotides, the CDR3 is TGTGCCAGTAGGTCCTCCGGTGAAGCGAACACTGAAGCTTTCTTT. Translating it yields CASRSSGEANTEAFF.

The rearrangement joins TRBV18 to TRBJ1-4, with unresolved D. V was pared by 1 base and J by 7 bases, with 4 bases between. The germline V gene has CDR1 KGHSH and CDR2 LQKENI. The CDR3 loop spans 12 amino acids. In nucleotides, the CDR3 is TGTGCCAGCTCACCACGACTTGAAAAACTGTTTTTT. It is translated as CASSPRLEKLFF.

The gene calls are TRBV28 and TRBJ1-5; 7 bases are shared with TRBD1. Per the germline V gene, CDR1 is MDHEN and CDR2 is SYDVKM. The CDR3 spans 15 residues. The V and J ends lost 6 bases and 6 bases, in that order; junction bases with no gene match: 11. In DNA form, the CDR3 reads TGTGCCAGCAGCGGGAGACAGGGATTCGTTCAGCCCCAGCATTTT. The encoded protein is CASSGRQGFVQPQHF. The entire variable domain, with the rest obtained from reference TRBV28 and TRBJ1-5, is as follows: DVKVTQSSRYLVKRTGEKVFLECVQDMDHENMFWYRQDPGLGLRLIYFSYDVKMKEKGDIPEGYSVSREKKERFSLILESASTNQTSMYLCASSGRQGFVQPQHFGDGTRLSIL.

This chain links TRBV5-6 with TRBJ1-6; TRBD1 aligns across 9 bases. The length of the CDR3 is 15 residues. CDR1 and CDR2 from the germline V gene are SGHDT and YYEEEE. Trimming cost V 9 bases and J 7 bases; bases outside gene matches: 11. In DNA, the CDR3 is TGTGCCACCTTCTTAACCGGGACAGGGAATTCACCCCTCCACTTT. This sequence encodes CATFLTGTGNSPLHF.

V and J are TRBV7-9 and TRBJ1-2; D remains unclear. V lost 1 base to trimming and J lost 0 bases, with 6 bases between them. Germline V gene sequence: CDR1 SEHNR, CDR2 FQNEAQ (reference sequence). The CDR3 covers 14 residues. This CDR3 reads CASSLELANYGYTF. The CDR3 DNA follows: TGTGCCAGCAGCTTAGAACTAGCTAACTATGGCTACACCTTC.

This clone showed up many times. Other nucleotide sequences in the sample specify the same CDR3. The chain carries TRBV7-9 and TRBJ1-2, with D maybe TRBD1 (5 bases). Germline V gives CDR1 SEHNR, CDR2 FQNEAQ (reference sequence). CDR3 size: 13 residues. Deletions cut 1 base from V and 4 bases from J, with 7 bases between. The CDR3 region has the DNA TGTGCCAGCAGCTTAGGACAGTTCTATGGCTACACCTTC. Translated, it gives CASSLGQFYGYTF.

CDR3 region: CASSQDTVQRVAKNIQYF. The CDR3 bases are TGCGCCAGCAGCCAAGATACGGTGCAGCGAGTAGCCAAAAACATTCAGTACTTC. The chain has TRBV4-3 and TRBJ2-4; no firm D call. Germline CDR1 reads LGHNA; CDR2 reads YSLEER. The CDR3 extends over 18 amino acids. Trimming took 0 bases from V and 0 from J, leaving 15 bases between them.

CDR3 amino acids: CASSTISGGSTDTQYF. The CDR3 DNA follows: TGCGCCAGCAGCACGATTAGCGGGGGCAGCACAGATACGCAGTATTTT. V usage is TRBV5-1 and J usage is TRBJ2-3; TRBD2 agrees at 9 bases. The trim removed 4 bases at V and 0 bases at J, leaving 6 bases unmatched. The CDR3 covers 16 residues. In germline, CDR1 is SGHRS, CDR2 YFSETQ. The full variable domain, in which reference TRBV5-1 and TRBJ2-3 provide the parts outside the CDR3, is KAGVTQTPRYLIKTRGQQVTLSCSPISGHRSVSWYQQTPGQGLQFLFEYFSETQRNKGNFPGRFSGRQFSNSRSEMNVSTLELGDSALYLCASSTISGGSTDTQYFGPGTRLTVL.

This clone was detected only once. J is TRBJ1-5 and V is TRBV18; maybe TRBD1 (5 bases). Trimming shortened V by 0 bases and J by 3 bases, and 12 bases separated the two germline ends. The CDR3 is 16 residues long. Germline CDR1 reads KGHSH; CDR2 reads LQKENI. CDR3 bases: TGTGCCAGCTCACCACCGGGGGGTCGAGTCAATCAGCCCCAGCATTTT. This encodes CASSPPGGRVNQPQHF. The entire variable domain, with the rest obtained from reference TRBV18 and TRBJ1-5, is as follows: NAGVMQNPRHLVRRRGQEARLRCSPMKGHSHVYWYRQLPEEGLKFMVYLQKENIIDESGMPKERFSAEFPKEGPSILRIQQVVRGDSAAYFCASSPPGGRVNQPQHFGDGTRLSIL.

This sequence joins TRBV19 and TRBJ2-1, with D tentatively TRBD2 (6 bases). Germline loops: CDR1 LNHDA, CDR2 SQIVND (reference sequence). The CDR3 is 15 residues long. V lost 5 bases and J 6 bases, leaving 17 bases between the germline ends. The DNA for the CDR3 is TGTGCCAGTAGTCGCAGACTAGGCCCCTTCAATGAGCAGTTCTTC. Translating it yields CASSRRLGPFNEQFF. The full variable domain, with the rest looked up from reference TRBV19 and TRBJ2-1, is DGGITQSPKYLFRKEGQNVTLSCEQNLNHDAMYWYRQDPGQGLRLIYYSQIVNDFQKGDIAEGYSVSREKKESFPLTVTSAQKNPTAFYLCASSRRLGPFNEQFFGPGTRLTVL.

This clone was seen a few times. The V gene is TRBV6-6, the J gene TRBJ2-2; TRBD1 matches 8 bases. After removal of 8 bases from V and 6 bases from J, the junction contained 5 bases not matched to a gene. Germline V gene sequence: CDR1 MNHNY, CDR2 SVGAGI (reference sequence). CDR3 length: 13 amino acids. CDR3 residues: CASLQGAPGELFF. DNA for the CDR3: TGTGCCAGCCTTCAGGGGGCGCCCGGGGAGCTGTTTTTT.

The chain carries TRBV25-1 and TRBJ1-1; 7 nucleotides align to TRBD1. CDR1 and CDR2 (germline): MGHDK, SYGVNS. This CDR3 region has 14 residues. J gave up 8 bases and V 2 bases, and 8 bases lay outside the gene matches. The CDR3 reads CASSEPGQLTEAFF. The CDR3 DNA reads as TGTGCCAGCAGTGAACCGGGACAGCTGACCGAAGCTTTCTTT.

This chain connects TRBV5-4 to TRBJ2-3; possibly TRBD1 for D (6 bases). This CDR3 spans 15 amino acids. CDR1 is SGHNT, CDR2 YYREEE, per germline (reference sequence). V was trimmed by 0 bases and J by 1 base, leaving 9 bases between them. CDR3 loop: CASSLGGLGTDTQYF. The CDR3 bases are TGTGCCAGCAGCTTGGGGGGGCTGGGCACAGATACGCAGTATTTT.

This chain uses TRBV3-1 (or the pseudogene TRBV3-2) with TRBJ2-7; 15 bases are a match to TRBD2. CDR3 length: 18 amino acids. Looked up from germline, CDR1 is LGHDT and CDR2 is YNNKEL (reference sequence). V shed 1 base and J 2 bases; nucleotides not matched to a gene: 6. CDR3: CASSQVGTSGRFAYEQYF. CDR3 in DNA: TGTGCCAGCAGCCAAGTCGGGACTAGCGGGAGGTTTGCCTACGAGCAGTACTTC.

The CDR3 bases are TGTGCCAGCAGCCGACTAAGAGCCCTCTACGAGCAGTACTTC. This encodes CASSRLRALYEQYF. The chain uses TRBV7-8 and TRBJ2-7; the D gene is possibly TRBD2 (5 bases). Trimming cost V 5 bases and J 3 bases, with 14 bases left between them. Looked up from germline, CDR1 is SGHVS and CDR2 is FQNEAQ. This CDR3 contains 14 residues.

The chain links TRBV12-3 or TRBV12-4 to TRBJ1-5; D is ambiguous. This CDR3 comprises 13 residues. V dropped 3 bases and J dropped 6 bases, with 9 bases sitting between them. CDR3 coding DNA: TGTGCCAGCAGTTTCGCAGGTCCTCAGCCCCAGCATTTT. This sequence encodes CASSFAGPQPQHF.

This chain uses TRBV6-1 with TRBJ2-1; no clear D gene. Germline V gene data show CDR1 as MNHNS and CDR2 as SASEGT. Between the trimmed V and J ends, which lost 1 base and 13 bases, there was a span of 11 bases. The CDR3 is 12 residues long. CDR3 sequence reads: CASSEGSLPQFF. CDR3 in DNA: TGTGCCAGCAGTGAAGGGAGCCTCCCCCAGTTCTTC.

The CDR3 DNA sequence: TGTGCCAGCAGTGAAGAGGAAACGATTAACACCGGGGAGCTGTTTTTT. Translating it yields CASSEEETINTGELFF. The chain carries TRBV25-1 and TRBJ2-2, with D hard to call. V lost 2 bases and J lost 2, with 12 bases in between. CDR1 is MGHDK, CDR2 SYGVNS, per germline. This CDR3 has 16 amino acids.

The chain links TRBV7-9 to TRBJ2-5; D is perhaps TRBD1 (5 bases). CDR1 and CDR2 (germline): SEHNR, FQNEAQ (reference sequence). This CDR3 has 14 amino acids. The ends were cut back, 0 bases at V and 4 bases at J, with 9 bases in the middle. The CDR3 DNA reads TGTGCCAGCAGCTTAGCGCCCAGGGCAGAGACCCAGTACTTC. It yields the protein CASSLAPRAETQYF.

The CDR3 loop reads CASTPWGGGRDQPQHF. CDR3 in DNA: TGTGCCAGCACCCCTTGGGGAGGGGGTCGTGATCAGCCCCAGCATTTT. The chain employs TRBV5-5 and TRBJ1-5; D is possibly TRBD1 (6 bases). This CDR3 contains 16 residues. Trimming took 6 bases from V and 5 from J, leaving 21 bases between them. CDR1 and CDR2 (germline): SGHKS, YYEKEE (reference sequence).

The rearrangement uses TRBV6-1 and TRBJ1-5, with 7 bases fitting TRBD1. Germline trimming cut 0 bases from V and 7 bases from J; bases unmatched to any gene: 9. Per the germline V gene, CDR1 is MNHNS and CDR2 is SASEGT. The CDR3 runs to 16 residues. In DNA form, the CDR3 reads TGTGCCAGCAGTGAAGCGGGAGGAGGGGGCCTACAGCCCCAGCATTTT. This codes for CASSEAGGGGLQPQHF.

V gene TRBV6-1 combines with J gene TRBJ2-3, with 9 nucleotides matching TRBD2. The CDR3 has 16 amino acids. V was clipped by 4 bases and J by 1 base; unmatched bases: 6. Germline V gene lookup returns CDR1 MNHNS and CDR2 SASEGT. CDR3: CASSGPAGGRTDTQYF. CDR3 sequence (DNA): TGTGCCAGCAGTGGACCAGCGGGAGGCCGCACAGATACGCAGTATTTT.

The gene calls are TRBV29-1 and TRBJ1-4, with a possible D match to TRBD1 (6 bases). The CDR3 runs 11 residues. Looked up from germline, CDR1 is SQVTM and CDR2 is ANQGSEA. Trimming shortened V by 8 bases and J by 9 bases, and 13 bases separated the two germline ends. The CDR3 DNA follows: TGCAGCCCAGAACGGGACAAAAAACTGTTTTTT. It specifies CSPERDKKLFF.

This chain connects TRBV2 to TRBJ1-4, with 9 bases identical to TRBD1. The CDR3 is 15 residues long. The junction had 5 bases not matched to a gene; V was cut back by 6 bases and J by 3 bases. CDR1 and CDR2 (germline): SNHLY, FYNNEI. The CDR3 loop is CASRAQGAPNEKLFF. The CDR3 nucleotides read TGTGCCAGCAGAGCACAGGGGGCACCTAATGAAAAACTGTTTTTT.

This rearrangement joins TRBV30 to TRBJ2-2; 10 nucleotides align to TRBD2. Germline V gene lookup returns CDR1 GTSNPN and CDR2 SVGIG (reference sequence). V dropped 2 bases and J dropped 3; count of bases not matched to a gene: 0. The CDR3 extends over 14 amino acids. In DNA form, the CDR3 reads TGTGCCTGGAGTCTAGCGGGGGACACCGGGGAGCTGTTTTTT. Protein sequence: CAWSLAGDTGELFF.

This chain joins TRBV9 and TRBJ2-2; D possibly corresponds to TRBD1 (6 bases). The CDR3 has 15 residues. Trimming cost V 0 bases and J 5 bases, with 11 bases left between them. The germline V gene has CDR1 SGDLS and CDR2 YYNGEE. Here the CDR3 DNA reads TGTGCCAGCAGCGTAGCACAGGGTTCAACCGGGGAGCTGTTTTTT. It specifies CASSVAQGSTGELFF. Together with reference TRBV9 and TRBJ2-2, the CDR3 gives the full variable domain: DSGVTQTPKHLITATGQRVTLRCSPRSGDLSVYWYQQSLDQGLQFLIQYYNGEERAKGNILERFSAQQFPDLHSELNLSSLELGDSALYFCASSVAQGSTGELFFGEGSRLTVL.

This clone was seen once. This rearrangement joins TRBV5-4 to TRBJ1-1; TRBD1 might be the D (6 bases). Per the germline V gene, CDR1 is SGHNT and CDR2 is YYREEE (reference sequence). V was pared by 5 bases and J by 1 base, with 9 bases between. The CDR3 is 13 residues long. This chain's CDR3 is CASRWTENTEAFF. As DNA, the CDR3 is TGTGCCAGCAGATGGACAGAGAACACTGAAGCTTTCTTT.

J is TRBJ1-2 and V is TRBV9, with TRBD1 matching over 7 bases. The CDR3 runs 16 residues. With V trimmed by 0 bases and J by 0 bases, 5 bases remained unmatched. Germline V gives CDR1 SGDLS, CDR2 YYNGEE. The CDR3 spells CASSVGQGPANYGYTF. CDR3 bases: TGTGCCAGCAGCGTAGGACAGGGACCTGCTAACTATGGCTACACCTTC.